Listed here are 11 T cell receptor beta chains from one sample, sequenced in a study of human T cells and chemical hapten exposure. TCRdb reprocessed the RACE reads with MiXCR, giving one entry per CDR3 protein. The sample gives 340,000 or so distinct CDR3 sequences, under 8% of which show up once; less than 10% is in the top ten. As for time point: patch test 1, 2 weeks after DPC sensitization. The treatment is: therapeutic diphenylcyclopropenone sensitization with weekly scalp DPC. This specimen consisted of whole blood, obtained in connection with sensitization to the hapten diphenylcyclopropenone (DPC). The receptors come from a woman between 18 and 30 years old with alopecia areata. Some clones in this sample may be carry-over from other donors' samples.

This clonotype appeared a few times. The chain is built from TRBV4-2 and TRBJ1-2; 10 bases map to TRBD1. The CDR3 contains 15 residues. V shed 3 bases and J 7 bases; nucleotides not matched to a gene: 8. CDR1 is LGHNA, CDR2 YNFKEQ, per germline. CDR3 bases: TGTGCCAGCAGCCAGCCGGGACAGGGGTTGGGTGGCTACACCTTC. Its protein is CASSQPGQGLGGYTF.

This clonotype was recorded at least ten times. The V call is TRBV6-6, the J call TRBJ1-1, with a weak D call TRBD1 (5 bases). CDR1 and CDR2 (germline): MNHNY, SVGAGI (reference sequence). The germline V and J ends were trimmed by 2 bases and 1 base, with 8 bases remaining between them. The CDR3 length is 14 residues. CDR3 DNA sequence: TGTGCCAGCAGTTACGCAGGGCCGAACACTGAAGCTTTCTTT. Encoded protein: CASSYAGPNTEAFF.

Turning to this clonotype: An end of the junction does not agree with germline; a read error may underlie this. CDR3 loop: CASSLMGHGRF. Here the CDR3 DNA reads TGTGCCAGCAGCTTAATGGGCCACGGCCGGTTT. This chain uses TRBV7-2 with TRBJ1-3, with D uncertain. This CDR3 region has 11 residues. The germline CDR1 and CDR2 sequences are SGHTA and FQGNSA.

The chain's CDR3 is CASSTPQGWWEQYF. The CDR3 bases are TGTGCCAGCAGCACACCACAGGGGTGGTGGGAGCAGTACTTC. The chain is built from TRBV7-9 and TRBJ2-7; 7 nucleotides line up with TRBD1. Germline V CDR1 and CDR2: SEHNR, FQNEAQ (reference sequence). This CDR3 region has 14 residues. J was trimmed by 7 bases and V by 5 bases; bases with no gene match: 11. Using reference TRBV7-9 and TRBJ2-7 for the parts outside the CDR3, the full variable domain is DTGVSQNPRHKITKRGQNVTFRCDPISEHNRLYWYRQTLGQGPEFLTYFQNEAQLEKSRLLSDRFSAERPKGSFSTLEIQRTEQGDSAMYLCASSTPQGWWEQYFGPGTRLTVT.

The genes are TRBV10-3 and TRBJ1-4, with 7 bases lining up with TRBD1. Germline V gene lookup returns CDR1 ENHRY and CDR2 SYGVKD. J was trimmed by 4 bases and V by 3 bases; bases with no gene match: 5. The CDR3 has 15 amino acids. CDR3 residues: CAISEGQVDNEKLFF. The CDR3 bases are TGTGCCATCAGTGAAGGACAGGTGGATAATGAAAAACTGTTTTTT.

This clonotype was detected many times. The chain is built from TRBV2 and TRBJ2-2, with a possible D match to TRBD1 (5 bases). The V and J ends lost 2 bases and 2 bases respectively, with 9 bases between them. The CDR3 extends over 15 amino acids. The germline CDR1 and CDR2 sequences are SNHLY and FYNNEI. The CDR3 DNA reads TGTGCCAGCAGTGAAAGAACAGGAAACACCGGGGAGCTGTTTTTT. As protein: CASSERTGNTGELFF.

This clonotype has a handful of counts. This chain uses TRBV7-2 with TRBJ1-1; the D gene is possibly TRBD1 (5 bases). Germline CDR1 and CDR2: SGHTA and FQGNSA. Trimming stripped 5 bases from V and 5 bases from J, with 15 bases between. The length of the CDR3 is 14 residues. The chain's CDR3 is CASSVRSGGTEAFF. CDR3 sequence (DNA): TGTGCCAGCAGCGTCAGGTCTGGGGGAACTGAAGCTTTCTTT.

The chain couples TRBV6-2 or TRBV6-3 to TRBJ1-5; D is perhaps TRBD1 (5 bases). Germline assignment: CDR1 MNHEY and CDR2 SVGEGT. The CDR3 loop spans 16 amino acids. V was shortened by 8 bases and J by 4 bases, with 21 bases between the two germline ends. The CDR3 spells CASASVKGHLNQPQHF. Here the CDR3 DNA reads TGTGCCAGCGCTTCAGTTAAAGGACACCTGAATCAGCCCCAGCATTTT.

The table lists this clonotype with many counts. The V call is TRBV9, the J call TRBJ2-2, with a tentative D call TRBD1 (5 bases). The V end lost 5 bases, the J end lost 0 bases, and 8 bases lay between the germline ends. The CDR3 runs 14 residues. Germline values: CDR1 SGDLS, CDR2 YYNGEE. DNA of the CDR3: TGTGCCAGCAGGACAGACACGAACACCGGGGAGCTGTTTTTT. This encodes CASRTDTNTGELFF.

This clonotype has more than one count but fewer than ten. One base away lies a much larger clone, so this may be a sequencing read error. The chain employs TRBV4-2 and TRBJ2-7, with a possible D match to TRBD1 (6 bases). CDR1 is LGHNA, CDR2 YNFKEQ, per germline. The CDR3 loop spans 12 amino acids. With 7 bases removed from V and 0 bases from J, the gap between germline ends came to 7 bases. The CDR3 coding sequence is TGTGCCAGCATGGACAGCTCCTACGAGCAGTACTTC. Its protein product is CASMDSSYEQYF.

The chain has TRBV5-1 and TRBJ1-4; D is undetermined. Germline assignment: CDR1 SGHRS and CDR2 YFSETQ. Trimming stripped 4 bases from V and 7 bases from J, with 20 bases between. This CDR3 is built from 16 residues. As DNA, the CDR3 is TGCGCCAGCAGCGCCACACCTTCGGGAGGAGGTGAAAAACTGTTTTTT. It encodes CASSATPSGGGEKLFF.